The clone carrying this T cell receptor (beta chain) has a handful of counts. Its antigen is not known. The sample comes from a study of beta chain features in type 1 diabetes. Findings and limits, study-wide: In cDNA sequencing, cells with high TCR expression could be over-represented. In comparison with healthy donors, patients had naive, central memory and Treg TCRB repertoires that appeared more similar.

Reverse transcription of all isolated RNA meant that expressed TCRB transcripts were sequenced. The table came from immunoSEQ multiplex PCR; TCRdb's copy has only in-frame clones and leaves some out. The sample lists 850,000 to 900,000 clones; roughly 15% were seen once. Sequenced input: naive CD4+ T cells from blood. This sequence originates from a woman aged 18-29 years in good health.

This CDR3 reads CASSGGQRNTGELFF. CDR3 DNA sequence: TGTGCCAGCAGCGGGGGACAGAGGAACACCGGGGAGCTGTTTTTT. This chain uses TRBV7-2 with TRBJ2-2, with 7 bases fitting TRBD1. The CDR3 is made up of 15 amino acids. The germline CDR1 and CDR2 sequences are SGHTA and FQGNSA. The V gene end was trimmed by 5 bases and the J gene end by 1 base; junction bases not matched to a gene: 4.